The subject of this entry is one T cell receptor (beta chain). These data belong to a study of blood T cell repertoires in COVID-19. The wider study: The study drew acute and convalescent COVID-19 samples from the United States, Italy and Spain. Nucleic acid was either cDNA or gDNA, and it came from T cells, B-cell-depleted T cells, or PBMCs.

Under the authors' procedure: Reference gene primer amplification gave nucleated cell count estimates. Assay used: immunoSEQ multiplex PCR; TCRdb lists only in-frame clones, some missing. For V, J and clone size, that table is used; D and trimming come from the DNA. Of about 130,000 clones listed, 80% to 85% are singletons. CDR3 length: 14 amino acids. The V gene lost 0 bases and the J gene lost 5 bases, with 11 bases spanning the gap. CDR1 is MNHEY and CDR2 is SVGAGI in the germline V gene. Specimen: peripheral blood. This chain links TRBV6-5 with TRBJ2-7; D perhaps matches TRBD2 (5 bases). The receptor was isolated from a woman between 25 and 40 years old who had recovered from COVID-19. CDR3 sequence (DNA): TGTGCCAGCAGTTACTCGAACCTGCGGGACGAGCAGTACTTC. Translation gives CASSYSNLRDEQYF.